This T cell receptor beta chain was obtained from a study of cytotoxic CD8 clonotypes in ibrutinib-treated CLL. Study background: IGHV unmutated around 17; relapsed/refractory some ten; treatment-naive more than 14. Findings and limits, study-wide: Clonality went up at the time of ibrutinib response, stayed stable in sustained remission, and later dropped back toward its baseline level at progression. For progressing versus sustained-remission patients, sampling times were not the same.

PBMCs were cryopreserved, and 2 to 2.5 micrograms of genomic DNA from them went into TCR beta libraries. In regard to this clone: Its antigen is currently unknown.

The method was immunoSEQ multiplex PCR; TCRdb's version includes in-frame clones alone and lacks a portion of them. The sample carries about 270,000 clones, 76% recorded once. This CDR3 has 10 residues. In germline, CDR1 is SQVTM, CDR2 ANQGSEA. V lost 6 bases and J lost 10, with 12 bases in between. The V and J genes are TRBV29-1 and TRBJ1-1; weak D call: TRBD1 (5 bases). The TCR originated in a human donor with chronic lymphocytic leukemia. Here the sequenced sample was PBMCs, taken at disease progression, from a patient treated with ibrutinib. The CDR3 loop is CSVSDSRAFF. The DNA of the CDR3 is TGCAGCGTCTCCGACAGTAGAGCTTTCTTT.